This T cell receptor (beta chain) came from a study of blood T cell repertoires in COVID-19. Whole-study context: Acute and convalescent COVID-19 samples came from the United States, Italy and Spain. Sample material is recorded as cDNA or gDNA derived from T cells, B-cell-depleted T cells, or PBMCs.

This CDR3 has 15 amino acids. CDR1 LNHDA and CDR2 SQIVND come from the germline V gene (reference sequence). With 3 bases removed from V and 8 bases from J, the gap between germline ends came to 16 bases. Under the authors' procedure: Cell counts per sample came from amplifying reference gene primers. Libraries were prepared by immunoSEQ multiplex PCR; TCRdb keeps only in-frame clonotypes and omits some of them. For V, J and clone size, that table is used; D and trimming come from the DNA. The sample lists about 74,000 clones, around three quarters occurring once. The chain combines TRBV19 with TRBJ2-2, with D perhaps matching TRBD2 (6 bases). The TCR originated in a human donor in a cohort sampled during active COVID-19. Sample: peripheral blood. CDR3 residues: CASSIGASVLGELFF. DNA of the CDR3: TGTGCCAGTAGTATCGGGGCTAGCGTGTTGGGGGAGCTGTTTTTT.